This T cell receptor beta chain is drawn from a study of T-cell reconstitution after alpha-beta-depleted transplantation in children. Study outcomes and limitations: At one year after transplant, newly produced T cells mostly accounted for T-cell counts and diversity. The study traced high day-60 TCRbeta diversity in some patients to surviving recipient T cells and thymic progenitors.

This sample's TCRbeta library carried unique molecular identifier barcodes. MiXCR, run by TCRdb on the PCR reads, gives a single entry per CDR3 protein. The sample lists 250,000 to 300,000 distinct CDR3 sequences, less than 9.5% occurring once. This clonotype was seen many times. The antigen is not known. CDR3 size: 18 residues. The V gene lost 2 bases and the J gene lost 1 base, with 22 bases spanning the gap. Germline V gene sequence: CDR1 SGHRS, CDR2 YFSETQ. This clonotype originated in a female patient younger than 10 who had a stem cell transplant for Fanconi anemia, so the T cells may come from the graft donor. The chain links TRBV5-1 to TRBJ2-7; either TRBD1 or TRBD2 may supply D (5 bases each). The source material was peripheral blood, sampled 360 days after TCRalphabeta/CD19-depleted stem cell transplant. The CDR3 coding sequence is TGCGCCAGCAGCTTAACACCGGTAGGGACCGATCTTTCCTACGAGCAGTACTTC. It yields the protein CASSLTPVGTDLSYEQYF.